This T cell receptor (beta chain) derives from a study of T cells after posttransplantation cyclophosphamide. Study-level results: Later post-transplant blood repertoires were often dominated by donor CD8+ memory clones.

Cyclophosphamide on days +3 and +4 followed busulfan-fludarabine conditioning and a marrow graft. Only in-frame clones appear in the TCRdb table, and some are missing; sequencing was by immunoSEQ multiplex PCR. The repertoire holds thousands of clones, with approximately 77% as singletons. Comments on this clone: What it recognizes is unknown.

The source was PBMCs, collected after allogeneic stem cell transplant with posttransplant cyclophosphamide. This receptor was taken from a female patient between 50 and 59 years old who received an allogeneic stem cell transplant from a related donor, was CMV-positive, and had no GVHD. Some T cells may be transferred from the graft donor.

The CDR3 loop is CASSVGALTSVRDGELFF. The CDR3 nucleotides read TGTGCCAGCAGCGTAGGGGCCCTGACTAGCGTACGGGACGGGGAGCTGTTTTTT. The chain couples TRBV9 to TRBJ2-2; 8 bases match TRBD2. There are 18 residues in the CDR3. V lost 0 bases and J lost 7; bases outside the gene matches: 14. Germline V gene data show CDR1 as SGDLS and CDR2 as YYNGEE.